This record looks at one TCR beta chain sequence and its context. Its specificity is not known. Random-hexamer reverse transcription was applied to roughly 0.5 to 1 ug RNA. TCR beta CDR3 was amplified by immunoSEQ covering 54 Vbeta and 13 Jbeta. TCRdb called the immunoSEQ multiplex PCR reads again in MiXCR, with one record for every CDR3 protein. The sample shows more than 250,000 distinct CDR3 sequences, roughly 94% of them seen only once. The record originates from a study of CD8 T cells in Susac syndrome. Findings and limits, study-wide: It was acknowledged in the study that the number of individuals who were included in its TCR sequencing and HLA analysis was relatively small.

Sequencing of TCR beta was undertaken in CD8+ and CD4+ T cells derived from blood. TEMRA cells were FACS-enriched, with CD8+ and CD4+ T cells isolated negatively. The CDR3 is 15 residues long. Trimming took 5 bases from V and 1 from J, leaving 14 bases between them. Germline values: CDR1 PRHDT, CDR2 FYEKMQ (reference sequence). Sequencing was done on a sample of CD4+ T cells from PBMCs. The TCR sequence derives from a human donor with multiple sclerosis. The chain links TRBV13 to TRBJ1-1; D not certain. The CDR3 loop is CASSRRSGSNTEAFF. CDR3 nucleotide sequence: TGTGCCAGCAGCCGCCGGTCGGGATCGAACACTGAAGCTTTCTTT.